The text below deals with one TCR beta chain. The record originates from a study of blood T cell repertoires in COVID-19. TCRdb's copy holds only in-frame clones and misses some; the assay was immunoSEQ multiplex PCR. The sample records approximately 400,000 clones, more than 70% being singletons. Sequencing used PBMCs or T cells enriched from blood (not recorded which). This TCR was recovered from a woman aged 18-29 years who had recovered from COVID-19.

This CDR3 reads CAWSVNRVIGSYNSPLHF. CDR3 sequence (DNA): TGTGCCTGGAGTGTAAACAGGGTTATAGGGTCCTATAATTCACCCCTCCACTTT. J is TRBJ1-6 and V is TRBV30, with D possibly being TRBD1 (6 bases). Trimming left V 0 bases short and J 1 base short, with 16 bases between. The germline CDR1 and CDR2 sequences are GTSNPN and SVGIG (reference sequence). The CDR3 consists of 18 residues.